The T cell receptor beta chain under discussion was sequenced for a study of cytomegalovirus exposure and HLA in healthy donors. In the case of this clone: The antigen remains undetermined.

After removal of 2 bases from V and 1 base from J, the junction contained 6 bases not matched to a gene. The CDR3 sequence is 18 residues long. CDR1 and CDR2 from the germline V gene are SEHNR and FQNEAQ (reference sequence). Study-wide results and caveats: The authors assumed roughly uniform sequencing depth across donors for presence/absence analyses.

The PCR contained 60 Vbeta and 13 Jbeta primers. Generated by immunoSEQ multiplex PCR, the TCRdb table keeps only in-frame clones and is missing some. The sample includes around 250,000 clones, around 81% of them seen just once. The receptor was derived from a woman aged 60-75 years in good health and CMV-seropositive. The chain carries TRBV7-9 and TRBJ2-6; 9 bases match TRBD1. Specimen: PBMCs. The CDR3 region is CASSLWGQGRSGANVLTF. Written as DNA, the CDR3 is TGTGCCAGCAGCTTATGGGGACAGGGTAGGTCTGGGGCCAACGTCCTGACTTTC.